This T cell receptor beta chain was recorded in a study of type 1 and type 2 diabetes patients. Overall study findings and caveats: Age and gender were not matched between study groups, possibly biasing interpretation.

No donor had another autoimmune disease or recent infection within four weeks. This clonotype was seen at least ten times. The antigen remains unidentified. PCR was run on genomic DNA. The TCR beta CDR3 region was amplified using 30 forward and 13 reverse primers. TCRdb processed the multiplex PCR reads anew with MiXCR; each CDR3 protein has one entry. The table lists 250,000 to 300,000 distinct CDR3 sequences, around 47% of them singletons, with around 15% in the top ten. CDR3 size: 14 residues. Germline V gene sequence: CDR1 SNHLY, CDR2 FYNNEI. V lost 9 bases and J 2 bases, leaving 11 bases between the germline ends.

Sample: peripheral blood mononuclear cells (PBMCs). V gene TRBV2 combines with J gene TRBJ2-6, with D tentatively TRBD2 (5 bases). The TCR comes from a man aged 18 to 29 with type 2 diabetes. The CDR3 here is CARTMRTGANVLTF. CDR3 coding DNA: TGTGCCAGGACTATGCGGACTGGGGCCAACGTCCTGACTTTC.